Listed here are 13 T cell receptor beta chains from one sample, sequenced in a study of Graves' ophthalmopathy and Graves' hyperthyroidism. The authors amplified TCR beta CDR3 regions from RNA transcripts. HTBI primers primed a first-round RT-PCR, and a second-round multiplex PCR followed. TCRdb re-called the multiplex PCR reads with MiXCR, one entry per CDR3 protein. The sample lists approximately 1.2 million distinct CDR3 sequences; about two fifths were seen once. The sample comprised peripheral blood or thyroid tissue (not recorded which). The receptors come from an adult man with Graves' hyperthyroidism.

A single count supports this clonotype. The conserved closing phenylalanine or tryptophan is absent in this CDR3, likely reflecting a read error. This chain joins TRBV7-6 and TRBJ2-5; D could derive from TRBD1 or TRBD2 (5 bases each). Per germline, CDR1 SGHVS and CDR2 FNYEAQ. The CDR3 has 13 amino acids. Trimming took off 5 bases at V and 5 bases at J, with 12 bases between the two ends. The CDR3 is CASSPGPGETQYL. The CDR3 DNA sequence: TGTGCCAGCAGCCCGGGACCTGGGGAGACCCAGTACCTC.

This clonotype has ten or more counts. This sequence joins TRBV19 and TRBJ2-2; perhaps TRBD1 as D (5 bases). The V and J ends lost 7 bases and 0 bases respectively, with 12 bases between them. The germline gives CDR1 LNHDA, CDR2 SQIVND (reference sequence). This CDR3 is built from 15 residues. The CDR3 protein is CASTVTASNTGELFF. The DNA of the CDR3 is TGTGCCAGTACAGTGACAGCCTCGAACACCGGGGAGCTGTTTTTT.

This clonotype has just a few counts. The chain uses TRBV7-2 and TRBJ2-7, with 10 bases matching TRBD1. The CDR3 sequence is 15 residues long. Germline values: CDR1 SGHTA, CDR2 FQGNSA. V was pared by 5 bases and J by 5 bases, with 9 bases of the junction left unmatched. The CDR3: CASSRFGTGADEQYF. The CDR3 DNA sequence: TGTGCCAGCAGCCGCTTTGGGACAGGGGCCGACGAGCAGTACTTC.

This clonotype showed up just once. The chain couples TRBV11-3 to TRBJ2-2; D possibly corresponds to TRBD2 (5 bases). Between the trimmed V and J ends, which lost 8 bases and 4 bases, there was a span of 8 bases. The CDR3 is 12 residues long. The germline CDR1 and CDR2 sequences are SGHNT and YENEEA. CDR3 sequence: CASGRTTGELFF. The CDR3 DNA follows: TGTGCCAGCGGGAGAACCACCGGGGAGCTGTTTTTT.

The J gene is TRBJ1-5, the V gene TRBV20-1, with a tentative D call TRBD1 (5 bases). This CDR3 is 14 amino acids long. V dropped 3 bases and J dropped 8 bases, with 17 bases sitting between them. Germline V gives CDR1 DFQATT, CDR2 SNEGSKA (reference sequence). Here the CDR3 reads CSASSGGYNEPQHF. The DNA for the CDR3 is TGCAGTGCTAGTAGCGGGGGTTATAATGAGCCCCAGCATTTT.

The CDR3 coding sequence is TGTGCCTGGAGTGTACAACAGGGAGGCCAGCCCCAGCATTTT. Protein product: CAWSVQQGGQPQHF. This sequence joins TRBV30 and TRBJ1-5, with a tentative D call TRBD1 (6 bases). The CDR3 loop spans 14 amino acids. V shed 0 bases and J shed 7 bases, with 13 bases lying between them. Germline CDR1 GTSNPN, CDR2 SVGIG (reference sequence).

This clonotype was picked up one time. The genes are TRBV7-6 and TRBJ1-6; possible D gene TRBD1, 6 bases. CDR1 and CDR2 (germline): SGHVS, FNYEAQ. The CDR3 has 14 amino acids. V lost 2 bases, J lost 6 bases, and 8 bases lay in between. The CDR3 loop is CASSLLGANSPLHF. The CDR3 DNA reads TGTGCCAGCAGCTTACTGGGGGCTAATTCACCCCTCCACTTT.

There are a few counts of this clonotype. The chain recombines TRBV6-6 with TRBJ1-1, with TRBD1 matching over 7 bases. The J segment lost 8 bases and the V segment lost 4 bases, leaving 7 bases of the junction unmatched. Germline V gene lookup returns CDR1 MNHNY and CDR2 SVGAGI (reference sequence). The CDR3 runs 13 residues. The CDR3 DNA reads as TGTGCCAGCAGTTCCTCTCGGACAGGAGAAGCTTTCTTT. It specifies CASSSSRTGEAFF.

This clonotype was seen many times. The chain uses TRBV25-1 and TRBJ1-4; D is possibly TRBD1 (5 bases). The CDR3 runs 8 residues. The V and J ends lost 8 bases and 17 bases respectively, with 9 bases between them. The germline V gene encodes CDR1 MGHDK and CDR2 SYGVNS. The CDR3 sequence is CASDRDFF. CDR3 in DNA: TGTGCCAGCGACAGAGATTTTTTT.

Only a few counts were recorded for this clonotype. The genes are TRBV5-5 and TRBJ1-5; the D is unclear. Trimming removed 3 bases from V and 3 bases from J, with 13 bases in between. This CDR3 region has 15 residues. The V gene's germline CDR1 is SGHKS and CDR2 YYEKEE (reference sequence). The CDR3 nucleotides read TGTGCCAGCAGCTACGCGATCAGTGTCAATCAGCCCCAGCATTTT. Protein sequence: CASSYAISVNQPQHF.

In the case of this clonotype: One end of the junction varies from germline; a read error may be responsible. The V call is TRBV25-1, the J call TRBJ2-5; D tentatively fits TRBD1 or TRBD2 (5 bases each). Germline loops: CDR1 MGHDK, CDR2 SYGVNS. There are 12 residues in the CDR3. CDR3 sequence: CASSELGETQCF. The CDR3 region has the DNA TGTGCCAGCAGTGAATTGGGGGAGACCCAGTGCTTC. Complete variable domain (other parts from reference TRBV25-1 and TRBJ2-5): EADIYQTPRYLVIGTGKKITLECSQTMGHDKMYWYQQDPGMELHLIHYSYGVNSTEKGDLSSESTVSRIRTEHFPLTLESARPSHTSQYLCASSELGETQCFGPGTRLLVL.

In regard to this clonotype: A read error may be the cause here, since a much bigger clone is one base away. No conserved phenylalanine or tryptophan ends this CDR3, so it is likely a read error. Here the CDR3 reads CASSVSGQLTEAFL. The CDR3 coding sequence is TGTGCCAGCAGCGTTTCAGGACAGCTCACTGAAGCTTTCCTT. The V call is TRBV9, the J call TRBJ1-1; a possible D gene is TRBD1 (6 bases). Trimming shortened V by 2 bases and J by 4 bases, and 12 bases separated the two germline ends. The CDR3 runs 14 residues. Germline V gene sequence: CDR1 SGDLS, CDR2 YYNGEE.

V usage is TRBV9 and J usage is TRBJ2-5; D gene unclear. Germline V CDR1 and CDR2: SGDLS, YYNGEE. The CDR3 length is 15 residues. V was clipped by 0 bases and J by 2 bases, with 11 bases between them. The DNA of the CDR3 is TGTGCCAGCAGCGTAGGGTGGGCGCATCAAGAGACCCAGTACTTC. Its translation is CASSVGWAHQETQYF.